The T cell receptor (beta chain) described here comes from a study of shared clonotypes between healthy human individuals. General study findings and limits: In general, naive subsets displayed greater estimated richness than memory subsets did. Sampling was confined to blood; repertoires within tissues likely differ. Few donors limited the genetic and exposure-history diversity represented.

Comment on this clone: Its antigen remains unidentified. Other DNA sequences within the sample encode an identical CDR3.

Clones were sequenced by immunoSEQ multiplex PCR, and TCRdb holds only the in-frame ones, with some missing. The sample includes 1.6 million or so clones, roughly 96% of them seen just once. Germline loops: CDR1 SGHRS, CDR2 YFSETQ. The CDR3 runs 14 residues. The germline V and J ends were trimmed by 0 bases and 2 bases, with 7 bases remaining between them. The material sequenced was naive CD4+ T cells sorted from blood. Noted subset: CD45RA+ positively selected. The V and J genes are TRBV5-1 and TRBJ2-3; D call uncertain. The origin of this receptor is a young man in good health. The CDR3 nucleotides read TGCGCCAGCAGCTTGGACTCCCACACAGATACGCAGTATTTT. It codes for CASSLDSHTDTQYF.